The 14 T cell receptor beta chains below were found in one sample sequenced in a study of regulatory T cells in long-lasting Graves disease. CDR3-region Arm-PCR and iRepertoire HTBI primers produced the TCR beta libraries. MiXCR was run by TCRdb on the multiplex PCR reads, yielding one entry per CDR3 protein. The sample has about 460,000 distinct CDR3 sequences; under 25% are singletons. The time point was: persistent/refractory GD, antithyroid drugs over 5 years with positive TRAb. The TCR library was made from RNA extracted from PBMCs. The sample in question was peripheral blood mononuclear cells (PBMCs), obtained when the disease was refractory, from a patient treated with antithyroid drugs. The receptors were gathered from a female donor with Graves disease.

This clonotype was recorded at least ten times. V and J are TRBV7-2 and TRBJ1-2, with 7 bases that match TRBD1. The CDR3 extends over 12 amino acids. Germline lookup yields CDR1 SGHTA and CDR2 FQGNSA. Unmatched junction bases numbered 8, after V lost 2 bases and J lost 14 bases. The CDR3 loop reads CASSLSGQKGTF. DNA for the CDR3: TGTGCCAGCAGCTTATCGGGACAGAAGGGGACCTTC.

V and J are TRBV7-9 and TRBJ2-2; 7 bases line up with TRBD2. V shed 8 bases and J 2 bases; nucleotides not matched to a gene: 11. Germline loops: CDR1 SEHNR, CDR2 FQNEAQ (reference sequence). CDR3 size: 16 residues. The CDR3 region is CASSGVGGRNTGELFF. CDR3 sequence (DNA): TGTGCCAGCTCGGGGGTTGGCGGGAGAAACACCGGGGAGCTGTTTTTT.

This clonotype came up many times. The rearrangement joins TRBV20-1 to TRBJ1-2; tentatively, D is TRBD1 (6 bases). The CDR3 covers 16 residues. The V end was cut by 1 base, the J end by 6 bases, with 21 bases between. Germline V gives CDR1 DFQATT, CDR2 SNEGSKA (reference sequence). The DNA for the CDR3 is TGCAGTGCTAGAGCGGGAGTGGCAGGGGATTTTGATGGCTACACCTTC. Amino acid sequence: CSARAGVAGDFDGYTF.

CDR3 sequence: CSAEASGPQETQYF. In DNA form, the CDR3 reads TGCAGTGCCGAAGCTAGCGGACCCCAAGAGACCCAGTACTTC. The chain is built from TRBV20-1 and TRBJ2-5; TRBD2 agrees at 7 bases. Germline V gene lookup returns CDR1 DFQATT and CDR2 SNEGSKA (reference sequence). After removal of 6 bases from V and 1 base from J, the junction contained 8 bases not matched to a gene. The length of the CDR3 is 14 residues.

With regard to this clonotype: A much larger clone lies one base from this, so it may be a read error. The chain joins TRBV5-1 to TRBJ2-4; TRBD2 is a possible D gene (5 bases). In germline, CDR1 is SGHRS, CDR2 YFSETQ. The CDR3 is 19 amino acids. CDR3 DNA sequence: TGCGCCAGCAGCTTGGCCTCGGTGAGCAGACACCTAGCCAAAAACACTCAGTACTTC. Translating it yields CASSLASVSRHLAKNTQYF.

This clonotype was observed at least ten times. In DNA, the CDR3 is TGTGCCAGCAGGGAGAGCAGGGCCGCTAATGAAAAACTGTTTTTT. Its translation is CASRESRAANEKLFF. V gene TRBV6-1 combines with J gene TRBJ1-4; possibly TRBD1 for D (5 bases). The germline V gene encodes CDR1 MNHNS and CDR2 SASEGT. V was shortened by 6 bases and J by 3 bases, with 14 bases between the two germline ends. The CDR3 loop spans 15 amino acids.

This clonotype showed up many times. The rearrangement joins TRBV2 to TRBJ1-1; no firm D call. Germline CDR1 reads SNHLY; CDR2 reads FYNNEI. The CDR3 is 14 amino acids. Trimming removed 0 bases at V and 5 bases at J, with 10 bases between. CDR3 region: CASSEAFRETEAFF. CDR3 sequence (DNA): TGTGCCAGCAGTGAAGCGTTTAGGGAGACTGAAGCTTTCTTT.

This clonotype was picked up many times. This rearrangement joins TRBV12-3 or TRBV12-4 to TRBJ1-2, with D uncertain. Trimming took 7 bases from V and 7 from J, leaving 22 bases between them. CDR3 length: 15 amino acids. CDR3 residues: CASTSKGEGTRGYTF. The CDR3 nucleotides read TGTGCCAGCACCTCCAAGGGAGAGGGAACCCGTGGCTACACCTTC.

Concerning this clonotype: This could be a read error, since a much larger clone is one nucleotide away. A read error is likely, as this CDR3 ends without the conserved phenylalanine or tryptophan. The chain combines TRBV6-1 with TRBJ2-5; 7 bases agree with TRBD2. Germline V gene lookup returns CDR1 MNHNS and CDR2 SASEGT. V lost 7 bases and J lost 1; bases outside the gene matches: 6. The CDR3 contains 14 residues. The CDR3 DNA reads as TGTGCCAGCAAAGGACCGGGGGGCCAAGAGACCCAGTACCTC. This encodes CASKGPGGQETQYL.

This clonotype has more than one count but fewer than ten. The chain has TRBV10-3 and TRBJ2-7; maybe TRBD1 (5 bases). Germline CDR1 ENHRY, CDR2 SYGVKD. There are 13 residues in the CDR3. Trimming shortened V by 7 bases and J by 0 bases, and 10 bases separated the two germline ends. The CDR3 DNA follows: TGTGCCATCAAAGCAGACAGCTCCTACGAGCAGTACTTC. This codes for CAIKADSSYEQYF.

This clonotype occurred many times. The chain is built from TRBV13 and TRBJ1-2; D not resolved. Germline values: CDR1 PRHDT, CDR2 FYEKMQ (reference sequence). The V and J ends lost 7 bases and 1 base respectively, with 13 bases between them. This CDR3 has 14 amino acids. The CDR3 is CASNRWANNYGYTF. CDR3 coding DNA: TGTGCCAGCAACCGGTGGGCTAATAACTATGGCTACACCTTC. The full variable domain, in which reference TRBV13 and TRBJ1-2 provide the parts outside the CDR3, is AAGVIQSPRHLIKEKRETATLKCYPIPRHDTVYWYQQGPGQDPQFLISFYEKMQSDKGSIPDRFSAQQFSDYHSELNMSSLELGDSALYFCASNRWANNYGYTFGSGTRLTVV.

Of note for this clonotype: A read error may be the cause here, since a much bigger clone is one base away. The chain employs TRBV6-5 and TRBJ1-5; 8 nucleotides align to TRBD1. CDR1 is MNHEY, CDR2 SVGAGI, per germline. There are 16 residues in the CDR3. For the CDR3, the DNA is TGTGCCAACAGTTACACCAGGGGGCCTAGCAATCAGCCCCAGCATTTT. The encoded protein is CANSYTRGPSNQPQHF.

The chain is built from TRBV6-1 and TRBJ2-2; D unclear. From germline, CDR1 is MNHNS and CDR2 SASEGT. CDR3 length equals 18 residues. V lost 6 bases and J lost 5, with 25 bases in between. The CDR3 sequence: CASRQGLSRIPLTGELFF. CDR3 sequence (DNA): TGTGCCAGCAGGCAAGGGCTTAGTAGGATCCCGCTAACCGGGGAGCTGTTTTTT.

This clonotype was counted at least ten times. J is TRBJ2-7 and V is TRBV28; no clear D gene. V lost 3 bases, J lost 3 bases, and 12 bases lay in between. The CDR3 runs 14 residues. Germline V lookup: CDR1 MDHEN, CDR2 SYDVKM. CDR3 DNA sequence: TGTGCCAGCAGTTTTCGCACACGGCGCTACGAGCAGTACTTC. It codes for CASSFRTRRYEQYF.